Each of the 32 T cell receptor beta chains below was sequenced from the same sample in a study of monozygotic twins with inflammatory bowel disease. TCRdb reprocessed the 5' RACE reads and reports one entry per CDR3 protein, with no DNA. The sample is made up of 300,000 to 350,000 distinct CDR3 sequences, and the top ten hold 2% to 2.5% of it. The specimen was blood. The receptors shown here come from a human donor with ulcerative colitis or Crohn's disease, or a healthy co-twin of an affected twin (not recorded which).

The chain combines TRBV20-1 with TRBJ2-3; TCRdb's D call, TRBD1, is unchecked because there is no DNA. The germline CDR1 and CDR2 sequences are DFQATT and SNEGSKA (reference sequence). This CDR3 is 14 amino acids long. The CDR3 spells CSAHAPGFTDTQYF.

The chain combines TRBV6-2 or TRBV6-3 with TRBJ2-2; TCRdb gives TRBD1 as the D gene, but with no DNA this cannot be confirmed. The germline V gene encodes CDR1 MNHEY and CDR2 SVGEGT. The CDR3 sequence is 17 residues long. The CDR3 sequence: CASRLRRTGGFTGELFF.

The chain has TRBV5-6 and TRBJ1-2; TCRdb selects TRBD1, and the lack of DNA leaves this call unchecked. Germline V lookup: CDR1 SGHDT, CDR2 YYEEEE. The CDR3 totals 15 residues. This CDR3 reads CASSWSTGRGAGYTF. The whole variable domain, filled in from reference TRBV5-6 and TRBJ1-2, reads DAGVTQSPTHLIKTRGQQVTLRCSPKSGHDTVSWYQQALGQGPQFIFQYYEEEERQRGNFPDRFSGHQFPNYSSELNVNALLLGDSALYLCASSWSTGRGAGYTFGSGTRLTVV.

The rearrangement uses TRBV28 and TRBJ1-2; absent DNA, TCRdb's TRBD1 call cannot be checked. The germline CDR1 and CDR2 sequences are MDHEN and SYDVKM. CDR3 length: 15 amino acids. The CDR3 sequence: CASSLKGTPYYGYTF.

This CDR3 reads CSARGPLLAGGRGQYF. This chain connects TRBV20-1 to TRBJ2-3; TCRdb names TRBD2, which stays unverified in the absence of DNA. Germline values: CDR1 DFQATT, CDR2 SNEGSKA (reference sequence). CDR3 length equals 16 residues.

CDR3 amino acids: CASSFSGTLYEQYF. The rearrangement links TRBV5-6 to TRBJ2-7; TCRdb's D call, TRBD1, is unchecked because there is no DNA. The CDR3 consists of 14 residues. Per germline, CDR1 SGHDT and CDR2 YYEEEE.

V usage is TRBV29-1 and J usage is TRBJ2-7; TCRdb's D call, TRBD1, is unchecked because there is no DNA. CDR3 length equals 11 residues. Germline loops: CDR1 SQVTM, CDR2 ANQGSEA. CDR3 amino acids: CSVEQGAKQYF.

This chain uses TRBV30 with TRBJ2-1; the TRBD1 assignment by TCRdb is unverifiable without DNA. Germline-derived CDR1 and CDR2 are GTSNPN and SVGIG (reference sequence). The CDR3 has 15 amino acids. The CDR3 loop is CAWAIAGVGAREQFF.

The gene calls are TRBV12-3 or TRBV12-4 and TRBJ1-6. This CDR3 spans 15 amino acids. This CDR3 reads CASSAGGSYNSPLHF.

The CDR3 here is CASSLSGAYYGYTF. The J gene is TRBJ1-2, the V gene TRBV12-3 or TRBV12-4. The CDR3 runs 14 residues.

This chain joins TRBV7-2 and TRBJ1-2; TCRdb picks TRBD1, but there is no DNA to check that call. This CDR3 is built from 14 residues. The V gene's germline CDR1 is SGHTA and CDR2 FQGNSA. The CDR3 loop reads CASSLFPLYYGYTF.

V is TRBV7-9 and J is TRBJ2-7. The length of the CDR3 is 15 residues. Germline V gene lookup returns CDR1 SEHNR and CDR2 FQNEAQ (reference sequence). CDR3 region: CASSSPTEGTYEQYF.

The chain carries TRBV5-6 and TRBJ1-1; the TRBD1 assignment by TCRdb is unverifiable without DNA. The CDR3 spans 14 residues. CDR1 is SGHDT and CDR2 is YYEEEE in the germline V gene. This CDR3 reads CASSSGTGATEAFF.

The rearrangement joins TRBV5-1 to TRBJ2-1; TCRdb names TRBD2, which stays unverified in the absence of DNA. Germline V lookup: CDR1 SGHRS, CDR2 YFSETQ. The CDR3 length is 15 residues. The CDR3 protein is CASSSAGGTYNEQFF.

This chain connects TRBV5-6 to TRBJ2-3. Germline assignment: CDR1 SGHDT and CDR2 YYEEEE. This CDR3 is 13 amino acids long. This CDR3 is CASSRVGTDTQYF. The full variable domain, in which reference TRBV5-6 and TRBJ2-3 provide the parts outside the CDR3, is DAGVTQSPTHLIKTRGQQVTLRCSPKSGHDTVSWYQQALGQGPQFIFQYYEEEERQRGNFPDRFSGHQFPNYSSELNVNALLLGDSALYLCASSRVGTDTQYFGPGTRLTVL.

CDR3: CSAFGLASTDTQYF. This rearrangement joins TRBV20-1 to TRBJ2-3; the D gene TCRdb calls, TRBD2, cannot be checked with no DNA. Germline V lookup: CDR1 DFQATT, CDR2 SNEGSKA (reference sequence). The CDR3 runs to 14 residues.

The chain joins TRBV20-1 to TRBJ2-1; the TCRdb call, TRBD2, lacks DNA for checking. CDR1 DFQATT and CDR2 SNEGSKA come from the germline V gene (reference sequence). This CDR3 spans 15 amino acids. CDR3 loop: CSARPGASGDNEQFF.

V usage is TRBV3-1 and J usage is TRBJ2-3; there is no DNA to check the TCRdb D call of TRBD2. This CDR3 is 15 amino acids long. Germline CDR1 reads LGHDT; CDR2 reads YNNKEL (reference sequence). CDR3 in amino acids: CASRDLAGGPGTQYF.

V usage is TRBV4-1 and J usage is TRBJ2-1; there is no DNA to check the TCRdb D call of TRBD1. The CDR3 runs 15 residues. Germline assignment: CDR1 MGHRA and CDR2 YSYEKL. The CDR3 sequence: CASSQGPGFDNEQFF.

The chain couples TRBV29-1 to TRBJ2-5; checking the TCRdb D call of TRBD1 is not possible without DNA. This CDR3 contains 16 residues. Germline CDR1 SQVTM, CDR2 ANQGSEA. The CDR3 is CSVSVGRLARAETQYF.

The J gene is TRBJ1-6, the V gene TRBV19; TCRdb names TRBD1, which stays unverified in the absence of DNA. The CDR3 is made up of 16 amino acids. CDR1 is LNHDA and CDR2 is SQIVND in the germline V gene (reference sequence). The CDR3 here is CASRDVKSSYNSPLHF. Based on the CDR3 plus reference TRBV19 and TRBJ1-6, the full variable domain is DGGITQSPKYLFRKEGQNVTLSCEQNLNHDAMYWYRQDPGQGLRLIYYSQIVNDFQKGDIAEGYSVSREKKESFPLTVTSAQKNPTAFYLCASRDVKSSYNSPLHFGNGTRLTVT.

The V and J genes are TRBV4-3 and TRBJ2-7; the D gene TCRdb calls, TRBD2, cannot be checked with no DNA. There are 15 residues in the CDR3. Germline V gives CDR1 LGHNA, CDR2 YSLEER. The CDR3 is CASSPREGVAYEQYF.

The chain links TRBV6-5 to TRBJ1-4; the D call of TRBD1 rests on TCRdb alone, since no DNA is present to check it. Germline CDR1 and CDR2: MNHEY and SVGAGI. The CDR3 sequence is 13 residues long. This chain's CDR3 is CASSYQGGEKLFF.

The chain carries TRBV6-1 and TRBJ2-2; the D call from TCRdb, TRBD1, cannot be confirmed without DNA. Germline CDR1 and CDR2: MNHNS and SASEGT. The CDR3 spans 14 residues. The CDR3 spells CASSSGRNTGELFF.

The V call is TRBV7-2, the J call TRBJ1-5; absent DNA, TCRdb's TRBD1 call cannot be checked. The germline V gene encodes CDR1 SGHTA and CDR2 FQGNSA. The CDR3 has 16 amino acids. CDR3: CASSYRTGDSNQPQHF.

The genes are TRBV6-2 or TRBV6-3 and TRBJ1-4. The V gene's germline CDR1 is MNHEY and CDR2 SVGEGT. The length of the CDR3 is 16 residues. The CDR3 loop is CASSYLASATNEKLFF.

V gene TRBV5-6 combines with J gene TRBJ1-3. Germline V gives CDR1 SGHDT, CDR2 YYEEEE. This CDR3 is 14 amino acids long. CDR3 protein: CASSLYSSGNTIYF. Looking up the rest from reference TRBV5-6 and TRBJ1-3 gives the full variable domain: DAGVTQSPTHLIKTRGQQVTLRCSPKSGHDTVSWYQQALGQGPQFIFQYYEEEERQRGNFPDRFSGHQFPNYSSELNVNALLLGDSALYLCASSLYSSGNTIYFGEGSWLTVV.

The CDR3 spells CSVRSPANYGYTF. The chain joins TRBV20-1 to TRBJ1-2. CDR3 length equals 13 residues. Germline V gene data show CDR1 as DFQATT and CDR2 as SNEGSKA (reference sequence).

V gene TRBV6-1 combines with J gene TRBJ2-1; TCRdb's D call, TRBD1, is unchecked because there is no DNA. The germline V gene encodes CDR1 MNHNS and CDR2 SASEGT. The CDR3 has 15 amino acids. The CDR3 spells CASSEGGRTGNEQFF.

V is TRBV19 and J is TRBJ1-5; TCRdb names TRBD1, which stays unverified in the absence of DNA. The germline V gene has CDR1 LNHDA and CDR2 SQIVND (reference sequence). CDR3 length equals 16 residues. The CDR3 sequence: CASRPRTGNINQPQHF.

This chain uses TRBV5-1 with TRBJ2-1; TCRdb selects TRBD2, and the lack of DNA leaves this call unchecked. Germline V lookup: CDR1 SGHRS, CDR2 YFSETQ. The CDR3 is 15 residues long. The CDR3 sequence: CDSSLELAGVNEQFF.

V usage is TRBV11-2 and J usage is TRBJ2-5; the D call of TRBD2 rests on TCRdb alone, since no DNA is present to check it. This CDR3 is built from 18 residues. CDR1 SGHAT and CDR2 FQNNGV come from the germline V gene. CDR3: CASSLGPGLAGPGETQYF.